The 10 T cell receptor beta chains below come from one sample, sequenced in a study of OX40 agonist ivuxolimab in advanced cancers. Repertoires were generated with immunoSEQ multiplex PCR, while TCRdb's copy carries only in-frame clones and drops some. Here the sample spans about 10,000 clones, 79% being singletons. The sequencing used CD4+ or CD8+ T cells sorted from blood, collected in a trial of the OX40 agonist ivuxolimab. All receptors come from an adult with an advanced solid tumor such as melanoma, head and neck, liver or kidney cancer.

The genes are TRBV7-9 and TRBJ2-7; the D gene is possibly TRBD2 (6 bases). The CDR3 consists of 16 residues. Trimming took 1 base from V and 1 from J, leaving 14 bases between them. Germline V gives CDR1 SEHNR, CDR2 FQNEAQ (reference sequence). DNA for the CDR3: TGTGCCAGCAGCTTAGTGGGGGGTAGGGGTTCCTACGAGCAGTACTTC. It is translated as CASSLVGGRGSYEQYF.

Only a few counts were recorded for this clone. This chain uses TRBV11-2 with TRBJ1-1, with D unclear. This CDR3 has 12 residues. The germline CDR1 and CDR2 sequences are SGHAT and FQNNGV. V lost 1 base and J 5 bases, leaving 5 bases between the germline ends. In DNA form, the CDR3 reads TGTGCCAGCAGCTTAGTGTCAACTGAAGCTTTCTTT. Translating gives CASSLVSTEAFF.

V is TRBV7-8 and J is TRBJ2-7, with D tentatively TRBD1 (6 bases). The CDR3 totals 15 residues. Per germline, CDR1 SGHVS and CDR2 FQNEAQ. V was pared by 2 bases and J by 1 base, with 12 bases between. CDR3 nucleotide sequence: TGTGCCAGCAGCTTACACCAGGGGCCATCCTACGAGCAGTACTTC. It codes for CASSLHQGPSYEQYF.

The chain recombines TRBV28 with TRBJ1-6, with no clear D. Germline CDR1 reads MDHEN; CDR2 reads SYDVKM. This CDR3 comprises 14 residues. Trimming cost V 3 bases and J 0 bases, with 3 bases left between them. The DNA for the CDR3 is TGTGCCAGCAGTTTCAGCTCCTATAATTCACCCCTCCACTTT. This codes for CASSFSSYNSPLHF. Drawing the rest from reference TRBV28 and TRBJ1-6, the complete variable domain is DVKVTQSSRYLVKRTGEKVFLECVQDMDHENMFWYRQDPGLGLRLIYFSYDVKMKEKGDIPEGYSVSREKKERFSLILESASTNQTSMYLCASSFSSYNSPLHFGNGTRLTVT.

By share, this clone ranks as medium-sized. V gene TRBV20-1 combines with J gene TRBJ1-4; D is unclear. Germline V gives CDR1 DFQATT, CDR2 SNEGSKA (reference sequence). The CDR3 loop spans 11 amino acids. Trimming took 5 bases from V and 6 from J, leaving 7 bases between them. CDR3 sequence: CSAERDEKLFF. Here the CDR3 DNA reads TGCAGTGCTGAGCGGGATGAAAAACTGTTTTTT.

The chain employs TRBV14 and TRBJ2-3; TRBD2 agrees at 9 bases. V trimming: 2 bases; J trimming: 3 bases; junction bases outside the gene matches: 12. The CDR3 extends over 18 amino acids. CDR1 and CDR2 (germline): SGHDN, FVKESK. The CDR3 sequence: CASSQSGILAGTTDTQYF. The CDR3 coding sequence is TGTGCCAGCAGCCAAAGTGGGATTCTAGCGGGAACAACAGATACGCAGTATTTT.

This clone was counted once. At one end the junction does not follow the germline gene, possibly because of a read error. The rearrangement links TRBV7-9 to TRBJ1-2, with unresolved D. The CDR3 spans 14 residues. Per the germline V gene, CDR1 is SEHNR and CDR2 is FQNEAQ (reference sequence). This chain's CDR3 is CASSQDRVGQSHTF. CDR3 nucleotide sequence: TGCGCCAGCAGCCAAGATCGGGTGGGCCAGTCTCACACCTTC. The whole variable domain, remainder taken from reference TRBV7-9 and TRBJ1-2, is DTGVSQNPRHKITKRGQNVTFRCDPISEHNRLYWYRQTLGQGPEFLTYFQNEAQLEKSRLLSDRFSAERPKGSFSTLEIQRTEQGDSAMYLCASSQDRVGQSHTFGSGTRLTVV.

The rearrangement joins TRBV7-9 to TRBJ1-1, with D tentatively TRBD1 (6 bases). Trimming took 3 bases from V and 10 from J, leaving 15 bases between them. The CDR3 length is 13 residues. Germline CDR1 is SEHNR and CDR2 is FQNEAQ (reference sequence). Written as DNA, the CDR3 is TGTGCCAGCAGCTTTATCGGGGGCGTGGGAGCTTTCTTT. Translating it yields CASSFIGGVGAFF.

The J gene is TRBJ2-7, the V gene TRBV19; D call uncertain. Trimming took off 3 bases at V and 1 base at J, with 13 bases between the two ends. Germline V gene data show CDR1 as LNHDA and CDR2 as SQIVND (reference sequence). The CDR3 loop spans 15 amino acids. CDR3 region: CASSIPSDLSYEQYF. Written as DNA, the CDR3 is TGTGCCAGTAGTATTCCGAGCGATCTGTCCTACGAGCAGTACTTC.

The CDR3 is CASRLDRGNTEAFF. The CDR3, as DNA: TGTGCCAGCAGGTTGGACAGGGGGAACACTGAAGCTTTCTTT. The chain uses TRBV7-9 and TRBJ1-1; 9 nucleotides align to TRBD1. The CDR3 consists of 14 residues. V was clipped by 6 bases and J by 1 base; unmatched bases: 3. CDR1 SEHNR and CDR2 FQNEAQ come from the germline V gene (reference sequence). Full variable domain (missing parts from reference TRBV7-9 and TRBJ1-1): DTGVSQNPRHKITKRGQNVTFRCDPISEHNRLYWYRQTLGQGPEFLTYFQNEAQLEKSRLLSDRFSAERPKGSFSTLEIQRTEQGDSAMYLCASRLDRGNTEAFFGQGTRLTVV.